This T cell receptor (beta chain) is from a study of T-cell reconstitution after alpha-beta-depleted transplantation in children. Broader study findings: T-cell counts and diversity at one year following transplant were attributed mainly to newly produced T cells. At around two months after transplant, the alpha-beta T cells were reportedly derived from several hundred expanded clones that came from non-depleted graft cells. At day 60, the high TCRbeta diversity found in some patients originated from recipient T cells and thymic progenitors that had survived.

This clonotype has a count of ten or more. Its antigen remains unknown. The library targeted TCRbeta and was prepared with unique molecular identifiers. TCRdb fed the PCR reads into MiXCR, producing one record per CDR3 protein. The sample includes about 97,000 distinct CDR3 sequences, under 9% of them seen just once. Per germline, CDR1 MGHRA and CDR2 YSYEKL. V dropped 2 bases and J dropped 5 bases, with 10 bases sitting between them. This CDR3 comprises 13 residues. Here the sequenced sample was PBMCs, taken before TCRalphabeta/CD19-depleted stem cell transplant. The rearrangement links TRBV4-1 to TRBJ2-7; D unclear. The sequence derives from a boy aged 2 to 10 with acute lymphoblastic leukemia, due to receive a stem cell transplant. The CDR3 sequence is CASSQLHGDEQYF. The CDR3 bases are TGCGCCAGCAGCCAACTACATGGCGACGAGCAGTACTTC.